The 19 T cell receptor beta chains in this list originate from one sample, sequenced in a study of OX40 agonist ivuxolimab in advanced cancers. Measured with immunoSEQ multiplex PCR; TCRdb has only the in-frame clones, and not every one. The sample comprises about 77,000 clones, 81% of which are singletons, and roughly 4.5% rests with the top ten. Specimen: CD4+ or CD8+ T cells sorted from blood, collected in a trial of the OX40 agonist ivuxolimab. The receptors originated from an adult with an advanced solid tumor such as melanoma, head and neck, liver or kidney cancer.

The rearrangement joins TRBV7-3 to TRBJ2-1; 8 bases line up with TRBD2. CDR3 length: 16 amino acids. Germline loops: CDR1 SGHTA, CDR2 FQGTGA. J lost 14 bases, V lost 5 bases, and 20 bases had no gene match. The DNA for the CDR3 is TGTGCCAGCAGCCCCCCTCCCTCTAGCGGGCAGGCAAGTAAGTTCTTC. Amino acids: CASSPPPSSGQASKFF. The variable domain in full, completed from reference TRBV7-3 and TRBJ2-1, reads GAGVSQTPSNKVTEKGKYVELRCDPISGHTALYWYRQSLGQGPEFLIYFQGTGAADDSGLPNDRFFAVRPEGSVSTLKIQRTERGDSAVYLCASSPPPSSGQASKFFGPGTRLTVL.

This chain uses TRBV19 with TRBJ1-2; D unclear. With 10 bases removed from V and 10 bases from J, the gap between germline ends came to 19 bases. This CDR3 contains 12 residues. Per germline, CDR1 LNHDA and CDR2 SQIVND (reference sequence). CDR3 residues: CATLVGGLDYTF. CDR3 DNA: TGTGCCACATTGGTGGGCGGGCTCGACTACACCTTC.

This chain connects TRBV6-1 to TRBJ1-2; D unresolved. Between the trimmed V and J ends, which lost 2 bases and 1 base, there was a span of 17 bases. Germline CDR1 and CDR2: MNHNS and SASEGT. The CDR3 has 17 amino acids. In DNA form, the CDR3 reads TGTGCCAGCAGTGAAAACCCAAGCCGGAAACTTAACTATGGCTACACCTTC. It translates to CASSENPSRKLNYGYTF.

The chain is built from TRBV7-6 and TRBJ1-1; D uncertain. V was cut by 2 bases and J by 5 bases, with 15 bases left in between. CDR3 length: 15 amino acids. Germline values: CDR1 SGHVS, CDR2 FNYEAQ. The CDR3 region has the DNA TGTGCCAGCAGCTTATCCGGCCGACCCCAGACTGAAGCTTTCTTT. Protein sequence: CASSLSGRPQTEAFF.

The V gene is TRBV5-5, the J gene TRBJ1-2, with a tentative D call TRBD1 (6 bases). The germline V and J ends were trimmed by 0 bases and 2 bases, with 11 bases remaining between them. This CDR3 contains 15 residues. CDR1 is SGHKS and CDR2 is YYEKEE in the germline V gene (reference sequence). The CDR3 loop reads CASSLVNRDNYGYTF. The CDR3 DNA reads TGTGCCAGCAGCTTGGTAAACAGGGACAACTATGGCTACACCTTC.

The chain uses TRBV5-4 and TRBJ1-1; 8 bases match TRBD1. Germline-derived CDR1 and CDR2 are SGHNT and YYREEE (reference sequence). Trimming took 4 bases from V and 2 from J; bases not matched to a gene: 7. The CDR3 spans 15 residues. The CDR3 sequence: CASSRMDRANTEAFF. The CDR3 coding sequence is TGTGCCAGCAGCCGAATGGACAGGGCTAACACTGAAGCTTTCTTT.

For the CDR3, the DNA is TGTGCCAGCTCACCCGAAGGTGGGGGCACTGAAGCTTTCTTT. Protein: CASSPEGGGTEAFF. The chain joins TRBV18 to TRBJ1-1; maybe TRBD1 (5 bases). The germline CDR1 and CDR2 sequences are KGHSH and LQKENI. Trimming stripped 3 bases from V and 4 bases from J, with 12 bases between. This CDR3 is 14 amino acids long.

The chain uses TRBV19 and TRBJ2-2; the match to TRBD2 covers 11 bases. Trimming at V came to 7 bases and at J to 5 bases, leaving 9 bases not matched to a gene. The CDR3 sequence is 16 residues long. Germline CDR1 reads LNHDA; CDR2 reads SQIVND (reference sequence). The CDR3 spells CASTPLAGVGTGELFF. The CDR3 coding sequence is TGTGCCAGTACTCCACTAGCGGGAGTTGGGACCGGGGAGCTGTTTTTT.

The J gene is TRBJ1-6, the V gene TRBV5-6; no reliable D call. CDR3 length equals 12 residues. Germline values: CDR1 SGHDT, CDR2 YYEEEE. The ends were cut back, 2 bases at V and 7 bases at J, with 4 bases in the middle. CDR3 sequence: CASSFPNSPLHF. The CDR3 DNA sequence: TGTGCCAGCAGCTTTCCGAATTCACCCCTCCACTTT.

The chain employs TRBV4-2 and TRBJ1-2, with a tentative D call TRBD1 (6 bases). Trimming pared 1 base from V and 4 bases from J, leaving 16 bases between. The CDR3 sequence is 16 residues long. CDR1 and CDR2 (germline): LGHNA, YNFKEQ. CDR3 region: CASSQGEAGGTYGYTF. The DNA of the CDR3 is TGTGCCAGCAGCCAAGGTGAGGCGGGGGGCACCTATGGCTACACCTTC.

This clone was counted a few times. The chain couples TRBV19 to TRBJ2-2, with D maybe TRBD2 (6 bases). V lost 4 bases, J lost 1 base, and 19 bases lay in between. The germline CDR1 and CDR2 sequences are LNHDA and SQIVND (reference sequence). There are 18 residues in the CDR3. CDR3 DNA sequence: TGTGCCAGTAGTAGGGGGACTTATGGCGGACAGAACACCGGGGAGCTGTTTTTT. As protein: CASSRGTYGGQNTGELFF.

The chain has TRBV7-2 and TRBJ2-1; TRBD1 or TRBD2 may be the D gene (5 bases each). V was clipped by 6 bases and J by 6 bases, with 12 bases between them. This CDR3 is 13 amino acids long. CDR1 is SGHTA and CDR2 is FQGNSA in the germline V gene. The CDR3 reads CASRGPAANEQFF. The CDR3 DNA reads TGTGCCAGCAGGGGACCAGCCGCCAATGAGCAGTTCTTC.

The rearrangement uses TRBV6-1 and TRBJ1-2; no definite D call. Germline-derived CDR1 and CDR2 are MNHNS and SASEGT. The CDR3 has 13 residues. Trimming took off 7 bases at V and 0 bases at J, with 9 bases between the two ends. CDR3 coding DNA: TGTGCCAGCAACCGACGCACTAACTATGGCTACACCTTC. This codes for CASNRRTNYGYTF.

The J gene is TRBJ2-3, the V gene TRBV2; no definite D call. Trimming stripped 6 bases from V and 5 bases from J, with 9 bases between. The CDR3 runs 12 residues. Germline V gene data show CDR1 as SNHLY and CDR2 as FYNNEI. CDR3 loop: CASRVDGDTQYF. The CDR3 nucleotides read TGTGCCAGCAGAGTGGATGGAGATACGCAGTATTTT.

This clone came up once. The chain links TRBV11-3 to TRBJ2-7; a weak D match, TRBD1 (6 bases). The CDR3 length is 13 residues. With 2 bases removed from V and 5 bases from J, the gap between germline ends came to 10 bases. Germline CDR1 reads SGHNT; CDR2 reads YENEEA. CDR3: CASSLRGGNEQYF. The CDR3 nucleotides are TGTGCCAGCAGCTTAAGAGGGGGAAACGAGCAGTACTTC.

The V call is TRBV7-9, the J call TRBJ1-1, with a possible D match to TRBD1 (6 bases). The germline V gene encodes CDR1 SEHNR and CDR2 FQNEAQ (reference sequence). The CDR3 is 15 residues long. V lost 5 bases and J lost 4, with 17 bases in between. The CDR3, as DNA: TGTGCCAGCAGCCCGTACAGGGTCAAGGGCACTGAAGCTTTCTTT. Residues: CASSPYRVKGTEAFF.

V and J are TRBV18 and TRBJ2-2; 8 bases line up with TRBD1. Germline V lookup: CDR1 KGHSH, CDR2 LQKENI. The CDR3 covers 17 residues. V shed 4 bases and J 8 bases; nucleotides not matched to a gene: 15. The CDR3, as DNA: TGTGCCAGCTCACACAACTTGGGACAGGTTCTATCTGGGGAGCTGTTTTTT. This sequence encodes CASSHNLGQVLSGELFF.

The CDR3 DNA reads TGCGCCAGCAGCTCCAGGGGGAACCTCCAAGAGACCCAGTACTTC. This codes for CASSSRGNLQETQYF. The genes are TRBV5-1 and TRBJ2-5; 7 bases agree with TRBD1. Germline V lookup: CDR1 SGHRS, CDR2 YFSETQ. This CDR3 region has 15 residues. V shed 3 bases and J 1 base; nucleotides not matched to a gene: 6.

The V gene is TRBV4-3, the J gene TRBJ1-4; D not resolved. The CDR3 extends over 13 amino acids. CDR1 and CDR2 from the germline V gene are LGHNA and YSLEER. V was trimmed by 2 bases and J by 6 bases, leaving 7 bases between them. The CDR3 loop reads CASSQNGDEKLFF. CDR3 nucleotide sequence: TGCGCCAGCAGCCAAAACGGGGATGAAAAACTGTTTTTT.